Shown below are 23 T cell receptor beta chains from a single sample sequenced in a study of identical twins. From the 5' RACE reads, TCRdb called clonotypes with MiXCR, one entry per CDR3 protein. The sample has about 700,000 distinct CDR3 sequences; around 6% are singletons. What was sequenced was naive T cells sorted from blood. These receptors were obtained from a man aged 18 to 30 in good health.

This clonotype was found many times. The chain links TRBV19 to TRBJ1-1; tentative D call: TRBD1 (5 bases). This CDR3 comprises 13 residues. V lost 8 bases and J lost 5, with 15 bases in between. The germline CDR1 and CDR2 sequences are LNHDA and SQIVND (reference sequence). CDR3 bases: TGTGCCAGTGATCCTGGGGGGTATACTGAAGCTTTCTTT. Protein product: CASDPGGYTEAFF.

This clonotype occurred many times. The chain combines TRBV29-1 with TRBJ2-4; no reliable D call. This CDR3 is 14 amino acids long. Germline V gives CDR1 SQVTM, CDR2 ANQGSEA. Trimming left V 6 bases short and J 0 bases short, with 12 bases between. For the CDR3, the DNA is TGCAGCGTATCTGGACGGCTAGCCAAAAACATTCAGTACTTC. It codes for CSVSGRLAKNIQYF.

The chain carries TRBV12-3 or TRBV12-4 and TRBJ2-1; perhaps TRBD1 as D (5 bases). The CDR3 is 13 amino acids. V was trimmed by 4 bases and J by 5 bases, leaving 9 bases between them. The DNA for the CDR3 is TGTGCCAGCAGTTCAACAGGAGACAATGAGCAGTTCTTC. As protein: CASSSTGDNEQFF.

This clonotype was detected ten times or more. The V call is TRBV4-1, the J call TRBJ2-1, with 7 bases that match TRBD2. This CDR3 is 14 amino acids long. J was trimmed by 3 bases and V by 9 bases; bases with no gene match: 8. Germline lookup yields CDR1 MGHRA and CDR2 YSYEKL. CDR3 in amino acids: CARGRRENYNEQFF. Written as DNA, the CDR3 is TGCGCCAGGGGGCGGCGGGAGAACTACAATGAGCAGTTCTTC.

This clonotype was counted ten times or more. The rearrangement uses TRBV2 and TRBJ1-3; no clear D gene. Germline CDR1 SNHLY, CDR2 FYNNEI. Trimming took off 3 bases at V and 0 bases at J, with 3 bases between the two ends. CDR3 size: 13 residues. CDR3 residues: CASSEGSGNTIYF. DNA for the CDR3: TGTGCCAGCAGTGAGGGCTCTGGAAACACCATATATTTT. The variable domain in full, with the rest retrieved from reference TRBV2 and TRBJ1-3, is EPEVTQTPSHQVTQMGQEVILRCVPISNHLYFYWYRQILGQKVEFLVSFYNNEISEKSEIFDDQFSVERPDGSNFTLKIRSTKLEDSAMYFCASSEGSGNTIYFGEGSWLTVV.

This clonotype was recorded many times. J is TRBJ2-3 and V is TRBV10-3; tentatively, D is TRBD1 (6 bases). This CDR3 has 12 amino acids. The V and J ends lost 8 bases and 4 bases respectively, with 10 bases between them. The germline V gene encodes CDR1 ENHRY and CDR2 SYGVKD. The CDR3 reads CAIGGDPDTQYF. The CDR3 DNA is TGTGCCATCGGGGGCGACCCAGATACGCAGTATTTT.

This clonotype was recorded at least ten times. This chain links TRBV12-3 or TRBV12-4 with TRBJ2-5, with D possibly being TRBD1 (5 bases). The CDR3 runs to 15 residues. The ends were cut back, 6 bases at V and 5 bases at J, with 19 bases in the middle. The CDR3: CASRTRPQGSETQYF. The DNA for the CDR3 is TGTGCCAGCAGGACCCGGCCTCAGGGATCGGAGACCCAGTACTTC.

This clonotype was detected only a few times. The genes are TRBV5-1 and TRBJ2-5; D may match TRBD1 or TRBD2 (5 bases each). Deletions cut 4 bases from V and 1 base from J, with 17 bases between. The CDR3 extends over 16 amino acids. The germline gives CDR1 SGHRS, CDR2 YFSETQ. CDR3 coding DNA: TGCGCCAGCAGCCCCAGAACCACGGGGCTCCAAGAGACCCAGTACTTC. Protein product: CASSPRTTGLQETQYF.

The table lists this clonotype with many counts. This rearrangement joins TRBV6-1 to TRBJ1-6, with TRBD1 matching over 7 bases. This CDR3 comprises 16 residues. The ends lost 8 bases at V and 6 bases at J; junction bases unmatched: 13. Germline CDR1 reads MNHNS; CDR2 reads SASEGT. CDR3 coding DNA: TGTGCCAGCGGTATTACAGGGGTCCGGCTTAATTCACCCCTCCACTTT. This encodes CASGITGVRLNSPLHF.

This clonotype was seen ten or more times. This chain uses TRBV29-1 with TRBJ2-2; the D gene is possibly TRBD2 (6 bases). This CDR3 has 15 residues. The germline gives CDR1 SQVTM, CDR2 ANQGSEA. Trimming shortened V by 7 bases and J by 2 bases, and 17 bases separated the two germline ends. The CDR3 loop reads CSATQAGPNTGELFF. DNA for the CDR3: TGCAGCGCAACTCAGGCGGGACCCAACACCGGGGAGCTGTTTTTT.

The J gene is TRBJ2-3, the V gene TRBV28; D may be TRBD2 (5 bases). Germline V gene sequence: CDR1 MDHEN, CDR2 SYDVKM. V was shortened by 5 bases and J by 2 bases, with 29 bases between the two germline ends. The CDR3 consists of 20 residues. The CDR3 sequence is CASSTLLVDHPSRTTDTQYF. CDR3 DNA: TGTGCCAGCAGTACATTGCTGGTGGATCATCCTAGCAGAACCACAGATACGCAGTATTTT.

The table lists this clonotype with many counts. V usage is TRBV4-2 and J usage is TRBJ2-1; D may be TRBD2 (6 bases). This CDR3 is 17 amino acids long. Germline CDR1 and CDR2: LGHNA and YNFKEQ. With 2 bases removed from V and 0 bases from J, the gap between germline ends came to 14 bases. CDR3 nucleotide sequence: TGTGCCAGCAGCCAACCCCGGGACTCCAGCTCCTACAATGAGCAGTTCTTC. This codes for CASSQPRDSSSYNEQFF.

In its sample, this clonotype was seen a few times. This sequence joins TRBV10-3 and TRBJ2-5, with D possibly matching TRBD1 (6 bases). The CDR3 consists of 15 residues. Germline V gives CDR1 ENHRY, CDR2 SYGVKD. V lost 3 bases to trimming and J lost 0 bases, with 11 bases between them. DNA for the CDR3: TGTGCCATCAGTGACATAACAGGGAACCAAGAGACCCAGTACTTC. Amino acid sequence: CAISDITGNQETQYF.

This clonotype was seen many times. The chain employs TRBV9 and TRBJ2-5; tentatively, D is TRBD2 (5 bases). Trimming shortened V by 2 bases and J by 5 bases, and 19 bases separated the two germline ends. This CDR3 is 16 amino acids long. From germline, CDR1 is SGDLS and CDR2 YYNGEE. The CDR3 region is CASSVSPSPGWETQYF. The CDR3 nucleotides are TGTGCCAGCAGCGTGAGTCCTAGCCCCGGATGGGAGACCCAGTACTTC.

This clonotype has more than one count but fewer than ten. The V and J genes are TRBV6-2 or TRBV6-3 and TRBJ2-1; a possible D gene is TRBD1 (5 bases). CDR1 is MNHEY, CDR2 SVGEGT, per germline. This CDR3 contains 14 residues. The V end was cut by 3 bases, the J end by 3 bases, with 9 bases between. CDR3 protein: CASSYQGFYNEQFF. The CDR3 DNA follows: TGTGCCAGCAGTTATCAGGGATTCTACAATGAGCAGTTCTTC.

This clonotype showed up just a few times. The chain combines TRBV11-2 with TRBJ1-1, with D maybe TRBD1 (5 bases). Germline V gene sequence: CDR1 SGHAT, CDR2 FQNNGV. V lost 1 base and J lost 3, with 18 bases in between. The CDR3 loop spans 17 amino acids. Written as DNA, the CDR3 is TGTGCCAGCAGCTTAGTTAAGTTAGGGGATGTGCACACTGAAGCTTTCTTT. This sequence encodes CASSLVKLGDVHTEAFF.

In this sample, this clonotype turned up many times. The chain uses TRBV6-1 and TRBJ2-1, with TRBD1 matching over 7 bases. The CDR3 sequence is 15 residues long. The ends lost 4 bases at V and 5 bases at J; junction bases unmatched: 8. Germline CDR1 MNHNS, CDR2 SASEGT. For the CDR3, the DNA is TGTGCCAGCAGTGGGGTGACAGGGAGTCACAATGAGCAGTTCTTC. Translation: CASSGVTGSHNEQFF.

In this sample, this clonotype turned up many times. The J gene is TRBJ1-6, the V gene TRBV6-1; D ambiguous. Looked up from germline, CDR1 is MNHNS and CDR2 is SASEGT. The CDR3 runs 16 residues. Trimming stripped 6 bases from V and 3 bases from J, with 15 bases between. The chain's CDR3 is CASSNEARSYNSPLHF. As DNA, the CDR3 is TGTGCCAGCAGCAACGAGGCCAGAAGCTATAATTCACCCCTCCACTTT.

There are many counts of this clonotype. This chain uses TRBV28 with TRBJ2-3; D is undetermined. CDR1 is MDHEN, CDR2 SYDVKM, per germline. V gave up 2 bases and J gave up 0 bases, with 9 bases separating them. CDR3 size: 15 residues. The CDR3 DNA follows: TGTGCCAGCAGTTTAGCGGCATCTAGCACAGATACGCAGTATTTT. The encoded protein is CASSLAASSTDTQYF. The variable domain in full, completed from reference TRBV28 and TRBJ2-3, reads DVKVTQSSRYLVKRTGEKVFLECVQDMDHENMFWYRQDPGLGLRLIYFSYDVKMKEKGDIPEGYSVSREKKERFSLILESASTNQTSMYLCASSLAASSTDTQYFGPGTRLTVL.

CDR3: CASSLASMDTQYF. The DNA of the CDR3 is TGTGCCAGCAGCTTAGCTTCTATGGATACGCAGTATTTT. The chain carries TRBV7-8 and TRBJ2-3; D is uncertain. Germline V gives CDR1 SGHVS, CDR2 FQNEAQ. V lost 0 bases to trimming and J lost 6 bases, with 7 bases between them. This CDR3 is 13 amino acids long.

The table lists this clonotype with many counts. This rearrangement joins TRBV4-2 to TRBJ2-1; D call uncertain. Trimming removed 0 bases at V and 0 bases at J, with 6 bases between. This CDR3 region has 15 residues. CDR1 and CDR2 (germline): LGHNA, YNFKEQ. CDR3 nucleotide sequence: TGTGCCAGCAGCCAAGACAGAGCCTCCTACAATGAGCAGTTCTTC. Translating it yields CASSQDRASYNEQFF.

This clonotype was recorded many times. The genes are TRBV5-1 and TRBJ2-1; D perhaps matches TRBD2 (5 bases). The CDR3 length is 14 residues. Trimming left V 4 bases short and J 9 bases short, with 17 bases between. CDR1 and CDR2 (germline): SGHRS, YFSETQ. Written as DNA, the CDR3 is TGCGCCAGCAGCCCCGGACTTAATGCCGTTGAGCAGTTCTTC. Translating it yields CASSPGLNAVEQFF.

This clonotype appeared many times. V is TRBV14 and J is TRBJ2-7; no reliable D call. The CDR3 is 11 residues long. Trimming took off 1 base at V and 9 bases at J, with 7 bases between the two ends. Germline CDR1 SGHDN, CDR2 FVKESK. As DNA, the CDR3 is TGTGCCAGCAGCCAAGGGTGGCGGCAGTACTTC. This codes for CASSQGWRQYF.